Each of the 24 T cell receptor beta chains below was sequenced from the same sample in a study of prognosis after radiotherapy for stage I lung cancer. The TCR beta CDR3 region was amplified from genomic DNA, with two rounds of multiplex PCR being used for the amplification. Individual primers that were specific to each TRBV and TRBJ gene served in first-round PCR. TCRdb recomputed calls from the multiplex PCR reads with MiXCR, one row per CDR3 protein. The data show 15,000 to 20,000 distinct CDR3 sequences, less than 35% seen once. This material consisted of PBMCs, taken before or after stereotactic body radiation therapy (not recorded which). The receptors derive from a donor over 45 with non-small cell lung cancer.

This clonotype was counted ten times or more. J is TRBJ2-1 and V is TRBV2; 12 positions match TRBD1. Germline CDR1 and CDR2: SNHLY and FYNNEI. The CDR3 covers 14 residues. J was trimmed by 6 bases and V by 6 bases; bases with no gene match: 3. The CDR3 here is CASSEGQGANEQFF. CDR3 bases: TGTGCCAGCAGCGAGGGACAGGGGGCCAATGAGCAGTTCTTC. The full variable domain, in which reference TRBV2 and TRBJ2-1 provide the parts outside the CDR3, is EPEVTQTPSHQVTQMGQEVILRCVPISNHLYFYWYRQILGQKVEFLVSFYNNEISEKSEIFDDQFSVERPDGSNFTLKIRSTKLEDSAMYFCASSEGQGANEQFFGPGTRLTVL.

This clonotype was counted many times. A much larger clone lies a single base off, so this may be a read error. The chain employs TRBV9 and TRBJ1-4; tentative D call: TRBD1 (5 bases). The V gene's germline CDR1 is SGDLS and CDR2 YYNGEE. Trimming took off 3 bases at V and 7 bases at J, with 13 bases between the two ends. The CDR3 is 14 amino acids. The CDR3 reads CASSEGSASEKLFF. DNA of the CDR3: TGTGCCAGCAGCGAGGGGTCAGCTAGTGAAAAACTGTTTTTT.

This clonotype was recorded at least ten times. J is TRBJ2-1 and V is TRBV6-2 or TRBV6-3, with 11 nucleotides matching TRBD2. J gave up 9 bases and V 7 bases, and 8 bases lay outside the gene matches. The length of the CDR3 is 14 residues. Germline lookup yields CDR1 MNHEY and CDR2 SVGEGT. CDR3: CASNPSGRTIEQFF. The CDR3 nucleotides read TGTGCCAGCAACCCTAGCGGGAGGACCATTGAGCAGTTCTTC.

In this sample, this clonotype turned up many times. The chain carries TRBV9 and TRBJ2-3; D not certain. Germline-derived CDR1 and CDR2 are SGDLS and YYNGEE. V lost 0 bases and J 6 bases, leaving 8 bases between the germline ends. This CDR3 is built from 13 residues. The CDR3 bases are TGTGCCAGCAGCGTAGATCTGGGGGATACGCAGTATTTT. It translates to CASSVDLGDTQYF. Full variable domain (outside the CDR3, taken from reference TRBV9 and TRBJ2-3): DSGVTQTPKHLITATGQRVTLRCSPRSGDLSVYWYQQSLDQGLQFLIQYYNGEERAKGNILERFSAQQFPDLHSELNLSSLELGDSALYFCASSVDLGDTQYFGPGTRLTVL.

This clonotype has a count of ten or more. J is TRBJ1-3 and V is TRBV4-2, with 8 bases fitting TRBD1. With 3 bases clipped from V and 4 bases from J, the junction kept 8 bases outside the gene matches. Germline V gene data show CDR1 as LGHNA and CDR2 as YNFKEQ. This CDR3 is built from 16 residues. Here the CDR3 reads CASSHTIGQGGNTIYF. The CDR3 DNA follows: TGTGCCAGCAGCCACACTATTGGACAGGGAGGAAACACCATATATTTT.

The V gene is TRBV18, the J gene TRBJ1-1; D is possibly TRBD1 (5 bases). The CDR3 has 15 amino acids. Trimming shortened V by 1 base and J by 2 bases, and 11 bases separated the two germline ends. Germline V gene data show CDR1 as KGHSH and CDR2 as LQKENI. CDR3 in DNA: TGTGCCAGCTCACCACGTGTGGGGCCTAACACTGAAGCTTTCTTT. Translated: CASSPRVGPNTEAFF. The complete variable domain, with remaining parts taken from reference TRBV18 and TRBJ1-1, reads NAGVMQNPRHLVRRRGQEARLRCSPMKGHSHVYWYRQLPEEGLKFMVYLQKENIIDESGMPKERFSAEFPKEGPSILRIQQVVRGDSAAYFCASSPRVGPNTEAFFGQGTRLTVV.

In its sample, this clonotype was seen many times. The chain uses TRBV15 and TRBJ2-7; tentative D call: TRBD2 (5 bases). The CDR3 extends over 14 amino acids. V shed 2 bases and J shed 0 bases, with 8 bases lying between them. Germline V lookup: CDR1 LNHNV, CDR2 YYDKDF (reference sequence). As DNA, the CDR3 is TGTGCCACCAGCAGAAGCGGTAGCTCCTACGAGCAGTACTTC. As protein: CATSRSGSSYEQYF. Full variable domain (rest looked up from reference TRBV15 and TRBJ2-7): DAMVIQNPRYQVTQFGKPVTLSCSQTLNHNVMYWYQQKSSQAPKLLFHYYDKDFNNEADTPDNFQSRRPNTSFCFLDIRSPGLGDTAMYLCATSRSGSSYEQYFGPGTRLTVT.

This clonotype was recorded many times. The chain couples TRBV28 to TRBJ2-3, with D perhaps TRBD1 (7 bases). V lost 5 bases, J lost 0 bases, and 21 bases lay in between. The germline CDR1 and CDR2 sequences are MDHEN and SYDVKM. CDR3 length equals 18 residues. Here the CDR3 reads CASSRLRGTEASTDTQYF. The CDR3 coding sequence is TGTGCCAGCAGTCGACTGCGCGGGACAGAGGCTAGCACAGATACGCAGTATTTT. Filled out from reference TRBV28 and TRBJ2-3, the complete variable domain reads DVKVTQSSRYLVKRTGEKVFLECVQDMDHENMFWYRQDPGLGLRLIYFSYDVKMKEKGDIPEGYSVSREKKERFSLILESASTNQTSMYLCASSRLRGTEASTDTQYFGPGTRLTVL.

The sample holds many counts of this clonotype. The chain joins TRBV6-9 to TRBJ1-2; D gene ambiguous. Trimming cost V 7 bases and J 2 bases, with 11 bases left between them. The CDR3 extends over 13 amino acids. CDR1 is MNHGY and CDR2 is SVAAGI in the germline V gene. The CDR3 region is CASNNRKNYGYTF. CDR3 in DNA: TGTGCCAGCAACAACCGGAAAAACTATGGCTACACCTTC.

The genes are TRBV3-1 and TRBJ2-1; 9 nucleotides agree with TRBD2. Trimming removed 4 bases from V and 6 bases from J; junction bases left unmatched: 1. The germline gives CDR1 LGHDT, CDR2 YNNKEL (reference sequence). This CDR3 region has 13 residues. CDR3 residues: CASSRLAANEQFF. The DNA of the CDR3 is TGTGCCAGCAGCCGACTAGCGGCCAATGAGCAGTTCTTC.

This clonotype showed up many times. J is TRBJ2-2 and V is TRBV7-9; weak D call: TRBD1 (5 bases). Germline loops: CDR1 SEHNR, CDR2 FQNEAQ (reference sequence). V lost 3 bases and J lost 8, with 13 bases in between. This CDR3 spans 14 amino acids. CDR3 nucleotides: TGTGCCAGCAGCTTGGACACGTCCTATGGGGAGCTGTTTTTT. Translated, it gives CASSLDTSYGELFF.

Concerning this clonotype itself: It is likely a read error, because the conserved phenylalanine at the end of the CDR3 is missing. This rearrangement joins TRBV27 to TRBJ2-7, with a tentative D call TRBD2 (5 bases). The CDR3 length is 13 residues. V was pared by 7 bases and J by 1 base, with 11 bases between. The germline gives CDR1 MNHEY, CDR2 SMNVEV (reference sequence). CDR3 amino acids: CASTRGLSYEQYL. The CDR3 nucleotides are TGTGCCAGCACCAGAGGGCTGTCCTACGAGCAGTACCTC.

This clonotype is large by share. This chain connects TRBV2 to TRBJ2-3; 12 nucleotides line up with TRBD2. The junction had 7 bases not matched to a gene; V was cut back by 7 bases and J by 5 bases. Germline values: CDR1 SNHLY, CDR2 FYNNEI. The CDR3 is made up of 15 amino acids. The CDR3: CASIRLAGAGDTQYF. The DNA of the CDR3 is TGTGCCAGCATACGACTAGCGGGAGCTGGAGATACGCAGTATTTT.

Comments on this clonotype: This likely reflects a read error, since a far larger clone is one base away. The J gene is TRBJ2-3, the V gene TRBV27; 9 bases are shared with TRBD2. CDR3 length: 14 amino acids. Germline CDR1 MNHEY, CDR2 SMNVEV (reference sequence). Trimming took 6 bases from V and 5 from J; bases not matched to a gene: 6. CDR3 region: CASSGLAHLDTQYF. The CDR3 DNA sequence: TGTGCCAGCAGCGGACTAGCGCATTTAGATACGCAGTATTTT.

The sample holds many counts of this clonotype. The rearrangement links TRBV7-2 to TRBJ1-5, with D possibly TRBD1 on 6 matching bases. The CDR3 consists of 13 residues. The V end lost 6 bases, the J end lost 6 bases, and 12 bases lay between the germline ends. Per germline, CDR1 SGHTA and CDR2 FQGNSA. This CDR3 reads CASSRGFGQPQHF. The CDR3 bases are TGTGCCAGCAGTAGGGGGTTCGGTCAGCCCCAGCATTTT. Full variable domain (remainder filled in from reference TRBV7-2 and TRBJ1-5): GAGVSQSPSNKVTEKGKDVELRCDPISGHTALYWYRQSLGQGLEFLIYFQGNSAPDKSGLPSDRFSAERTGGSVSTLTIQRTQQEDSAVYLCASSRGFGQPQHFGDGTRLSIL.

About this clonotype: A much more abundant neighbour one base away suggests this may be a read error. The rearrangement joins TRBV18 to TRBJ1-1; D gene uncertain. Deletions cut 6 bases from V and 1 base from J, with 15 bases between. This CDR3 comprises 15 residues. Germline V gene lookup returns CDR1 KGHSH and CDR2 LQKENI. The CDR3 sequence is CASSQIRAGNTEAFF. DNA of the CDR3: TGTGCCAGCTCCCAAATCCGAGCGGGGAACACTGAAGCTTTCTTT.

This rearrangement joins TRBV28 to TRBJ1-6; TRBD1 matches 9 bases. Trimming cost V 8 bases and J 10 bases; bases outside gene matches: 18. The germline gives CDR1 MDHEN, CDR2 SYDVKM. This CDR3 has 17 amino acids. CDR3 nucleotide sequence: TGTGCCAGCCTCCTCGGAGTTAGGGACAGGGTTGGCTCACCCCTCCACTTT. This sequence encodes CASLLGVRDRVGSPLHF. The full variable domain, rest sourced from reference TRBV28 and TRBJ1-6, is DVKVTQSSRYLVKRTGEKVFLECVQDMDHENMFWYRQDPGLGLRLIYFSYDVKMKEKGDIPEGYSVSREKKERFSLILESASTNQTSMYLCASLLGVRDRVGSPLHFGNGTRLTVT.

This clonotype was seen repeatedly, ten times or more. The chain employs TRBV4-2 and TRBJ2-1; a possible D gene is TRBD1 (6 bases). The V gene's germline CDR1 is LGHNA and CDR2 YNFKEQ. The CDR3 contains 16 residues. The ends were cut back, 0 bases at V and 5 bases at J, with 14 bases in the middle. CDR3 region: CASSQDRQGSHNEQFF. The CDR3 DNA sequence: TGTGCCAGCAGCCAAGATCGCCAGGGGAGCCACAATGAGCAGTTCTTC.

This clonotype occurred many times. CDR3 loop: CASSESRETQYF. In DNA form, the CDR3 reads TGCGCCAGCAGCGAAAGCAGGGAGACCCAGTACTTC. The genes are TRBV4-1 and TRBJ2-5; unclear D gene. CDR3 length: 12 amino acids. Trimming removed 5 bases from V and 5 bases from J, with 9 bases in between. Germline lookup yields CDR1 MGHRA and CDR2 YSYEKL.

This clonotype has ten or more counts. The chain links TRBV20-1 to TRBJ1-1; D gene ambiguous. The CDR3 sequence is 12 residues long. Trimming removed 5 bases from V and 1 base from J, with 8 bases in between. Per germline, CDR1 DFQATT and CDR2 SNEGSKA (reference sequence). The CDR3 DNA is TGCAGTGCTTCAGACGGGAACACTGAAGCTTTCTTT. It yields the protein CSASDGNTEAFF.

This clonotype was seen repeatedly, ten times or more. V and J are TRBV18 and TRBJ1-1, with D unclear. CDR3 length: 14 residues. Between the trimmed V and J ends, which lost 2 bases and 1 base, there was a span of 8 bases. Germline CDR1 KGHSH, CDR2 LQKENI. CDR3 DNA sequence: TGTGCCAGCTCACCAGTCCAGGAGAACACTGAAGCTTTCTTT. It codes for CASSPVQENTEAFF.

Details on this clonotype: One end of the junction varies from germline; a read error may be responsible. V gene TRBV20-1 combines with J gene TRBJ2-1; TRBD2 agrees at 11 bases. From germline, CDR1 is DFQATT and CDR2 SNEGSKA (reference sequence). This CDR3 has 18 residues. The CDR3 DNA reads TGCAGTGCTGCACCGATTCTAGCGGGAGGTTTCTCCTACAATGATCAGTTCTTC. Translated: CSAAPILAGGFSYNDQFF.

This clonotype has ten or more counts. The chain employs TRBV3-1 and TRBJ2-5; 10 bases map to TRBD2. Germline trimming cut 1 base from V and 5 bases from J; bases unmatched to any gene: 4. The CDR3 contains 15 residues. CDR1 LGHDT and CDR2 YNNKEL come from the germline V gene (reference sequence). This CDR3 reads CASSQGASGSETQYF. CDR3 nucleotide sequence: TGTGCCAGCAGCCAAGGGGCTAGCGGGAGTGAGACCCAGTACTTC.

This clonotype showed up many times. The chain has TRBV20-1 and TRBJ1-2; D unclear. V shed 3 bases and J shed 2 bases, with 13 bases lying between them. The V gene's germline CDR1 is DFQATT and CDR2 SNEGSKA (reference sequence). CDR3 size: 14 residues. The DNA for the CDR3 is TGCAGTGCTAGTTCGTCCTTCACCAACTATGGCTACACCTTC. Translating gives CSASSSFTNYGYTF.